These 9 T cell receptor beta chains came from one sample sequenced in a study of beta chain features in type 1 diabetes. Every bit of the isolated RNA underwent reverse transcription, so sequencing read expressed TCRB transcripts. The repertoire was sequenced with immunoSEQ multiplex PCR; TCRdb's copy has only in-frame clones and lacks some. The sample includes around 140,000 clones, roughly 9.3% of them seen just once. Material for sequencing was central memory CD4+ T cells from blood. Every receptor here comes from a woman aged 35 to 49 in good health.

This clone was seen a handful of times. The chain joins TRBV7-9 to TRBJ2-3; D is perhaps TRBD1 (5 bases). Trimming shortened V by 1 base and J by 3 bases, and 8 bases separated the two germline ends. CDR1 is SEHNR, CDR2 FQNEAQ, per germline (reference sequence). This CDR3 has 14 amino acids. The CDR3 nucleotides are TGTGCCAGCAGCTTAGGGGGCGTAACAGATACGCAGTATTTT. As protein: CASSLGGVTDTQYF.

The rearrangement joins TRBV5-4 to TRBJ2-3; D is possibly TRBD2 (5 bases). V dropped 4 bases and J dropped 3 bases, with 15 bases sitting between them. Germline-derived CDR1 and CDR2 are SGHNT and YYREEE (reference sequence). This CDR3 is built from 15 residues. In nucleotides, the CDR3 is TGTGCCAGCAGCGCTACTAGTCTTAATACAGATACGCAGTATTTT. It encodes CASSATSLNTDTQYF. Together with reference TRBV5-4 and TRBJ2-3, the CDR3 gives the full variable domain: ETGVTQSPTHLIKTRGQQVTLRCSSQSGHNTVSWYQQALGQGPQFIFQYYREEENGRGNFPPRFSGLQFPNYSSELNVNALELDDSALYLCASSATSLNTDTQYFGPGTRLTVL.

The chain employs TRBV11-2 and TRBJ2-6, with TRBD2 as a possible D gene (5 bases). CDR3 length: 17 amino acids. Trimming removed 4 bases from V and 11 bases from J, with 24 bases in between. The germline CDR1 and CDR2 sequences are SGHAT and FQNNGV. CDR3 sequence (DNA): TGTGCCAGCAGCTCCTCCTCCCGGCCCTTCTTCGGGGACGTCCTGACTTTC. Encoded protein: CASSSSSRPFFGDVLTF.

The gene calls are TRBV11-2 and TRBJ2-1, with 10 positions matching TRBD1. J lost 8 bases, V lost 6 bases, and 10 bases had no gene match. The germline gives CDR1 SGHAT, CDR2 FQNNGV. The CDR3 is 15 amino acids. In DNA, the CDR3 is TGTGCCAGCAGAAAGTGGGGACAGGGGTTTGATGAGCAGTTCTTC. Amino acid sequence: CASRKWGQGFDEQFF.

V gene TRBV5-1 combines with J gene TRBJ2-5, with D possibly TRBD2 on 6 matching bases. This CDR3 comprises 15 residues. Trimming left V 3 bases short and J 5 bases short, with 17 bases between. Germline values: CDR1 SGHRS, CDR2 YFSETQ. The CDR3: CASSSALVAGETQYF. CDR3 sequence (DNA): TGCGCCAGCAGCTCAGCCCTGGTCGCGGGGGAGACCCAGTACTTC.

The V call is TRBV7-9, the J call TRBJ2-5; D possibly corresponds to TRBD2 (5 bases). Germline CDR1 is SEHNR and CDR2 is FQNEAQ (reference sequence). V lost 7 bases, J lost 2 bases, and 11 bases lay in between. The length of the CDR3 is 13 residues. For the CDR3, the DNA is TGTGCCAGCAACCTAGCATTACAAGAGACCCAGTACTTC. It translates to CASNLALQETQYF.

This chain links TRBV10-3 with TRBJ2-1, with 12 bases lining up with TRBD2. Germline CDR1 and CDR2: ENHRY and SYGVKD. The CDR3 loop spans 14 amino acids. V lost 10 bases and J lost 7; bases outside the gene matches: 8. Here the CDR3 DNA reads TGTGCCAGCTCTAGCGGGGGGGCGCGAAATGAGCAGTTCTTC. It codes for CASSSGGARNEQFF.

In its sample, this clone was seen a few times. The J gene is TRBJ1-2, the V gene TRBV20-1; 9 bases line up with TRBD1. Trimming at V came to 1 base and at J to 12 bases, leaving 3 bases not matched to a gene. The CDR3 totals 11 residues. The germline V gene has CDR1 DFQATT and CDR2 SNEGSKA (reference sequence). The CDR3 nucleotides read TGCAGTGCTAGAGCGGACAGGGGCCACACCTTC. Its translation is CSARADRGHTF.

This sequence joins TRBV6-5 and TRBJ1-5; a possible D gene is TRBD1 (5 bases). The ends were cut back, 7 bases at V and 3 bases at J, with 10 bases in the middle. The V gene's germline CDR1 is MNHEY and CDR2 SVGAGI. This CDR3 is 13 amino acids long. Written as DNA, the CDR3 is TGTGCCAGCACCAGGACATACAATCAGCCCCAGCATTTT. This translates into CASTRTYNQPQHF.